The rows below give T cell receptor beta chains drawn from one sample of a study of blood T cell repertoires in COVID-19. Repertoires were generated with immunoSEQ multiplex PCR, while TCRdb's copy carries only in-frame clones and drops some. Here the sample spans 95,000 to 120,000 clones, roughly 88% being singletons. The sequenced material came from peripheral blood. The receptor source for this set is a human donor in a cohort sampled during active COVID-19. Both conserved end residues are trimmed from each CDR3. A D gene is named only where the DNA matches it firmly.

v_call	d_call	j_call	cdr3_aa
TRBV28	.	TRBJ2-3	ASSGEPRDTQY
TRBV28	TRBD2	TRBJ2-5	ASSAPGTSKYAQY
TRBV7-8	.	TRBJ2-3	ASSLGTTSTDTQY
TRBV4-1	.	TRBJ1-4	ASSQGRQGNEKLF
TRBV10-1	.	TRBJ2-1	ASSADYYNEQF
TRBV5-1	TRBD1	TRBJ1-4	ASSLGQGPTNEKLF
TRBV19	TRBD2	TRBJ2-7	ASRPSGVSSYEQY
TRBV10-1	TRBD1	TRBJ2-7	ASSESKWDSNYEQY
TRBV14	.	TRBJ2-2	ASSQAGVDTGELF
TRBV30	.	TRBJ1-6	AWSGRSSYNSPLH
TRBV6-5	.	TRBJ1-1	ASSSTGNTEAF
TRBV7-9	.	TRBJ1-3	ASSKSGETIY
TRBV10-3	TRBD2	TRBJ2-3	AISGSGGALSTDTQY
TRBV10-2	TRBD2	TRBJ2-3	ASSDTGGTDTQY
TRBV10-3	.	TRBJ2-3	AIKGDTSRDPQY
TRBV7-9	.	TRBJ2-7	ASSFATTGSYEQY
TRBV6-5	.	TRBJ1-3	ASSYGLAGNTIY
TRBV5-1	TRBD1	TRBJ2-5	ASSLGDRPHHQETQY
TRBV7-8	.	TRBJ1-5	ASSLTVNSNQPQH
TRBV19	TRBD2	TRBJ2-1	ASSILTGSGDYNEQF
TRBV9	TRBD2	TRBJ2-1	ASSVVGLAGVEQF
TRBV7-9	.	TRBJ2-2	ASTATGELF
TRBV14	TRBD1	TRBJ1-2	ASSPGQGYGYT
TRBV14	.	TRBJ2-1	ASSQSLEQF
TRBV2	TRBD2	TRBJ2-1	ASSVVGGLAGNEQF
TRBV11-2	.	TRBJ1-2	ASSLVDSVNYGYT
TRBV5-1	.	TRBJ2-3	ASSPRALPDTQY
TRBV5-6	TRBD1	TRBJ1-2	ASSSGQSLANYGYT
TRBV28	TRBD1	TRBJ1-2	ASSLIGTGDYT
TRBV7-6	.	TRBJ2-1	ASRHNAELYNEQF
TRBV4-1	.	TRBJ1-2	ASSQDTVNYGYT
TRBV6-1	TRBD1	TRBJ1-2	ASSEAAAGTGNYGYT
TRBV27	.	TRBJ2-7	ASSLSTGHYEQY
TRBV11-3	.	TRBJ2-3	ASSLGDGGPDTQY
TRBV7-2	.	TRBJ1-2	ASSSTGYGYT
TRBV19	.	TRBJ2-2	ASSTRQVRTGELF
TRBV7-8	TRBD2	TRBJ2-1	ASSQNSGRAMF
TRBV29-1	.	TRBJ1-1	SVEADSLEAF
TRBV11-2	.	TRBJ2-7	ASSLEIAGIYEQY
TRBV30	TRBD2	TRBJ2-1	AGRGVSGEQF
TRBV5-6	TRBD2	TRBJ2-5	ASSFGVAGRGETQY
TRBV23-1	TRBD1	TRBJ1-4	ASSQLGQGCEKLF
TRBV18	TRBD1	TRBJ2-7	ASSPPLPGQGTYEQY
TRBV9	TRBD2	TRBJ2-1	ATSGRESDGYNEQF
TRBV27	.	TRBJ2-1	ASSEPLSRGEQF
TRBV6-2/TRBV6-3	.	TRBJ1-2	ASSYSNDGGYGYT
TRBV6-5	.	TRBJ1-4	ASRVTDSNEKLF
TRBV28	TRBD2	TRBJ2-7	ASSSRGGPYEQY
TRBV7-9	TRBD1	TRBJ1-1	ASSARTGRNTEAF
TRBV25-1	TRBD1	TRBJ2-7	ASSHRGYEQY
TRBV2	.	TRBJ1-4	ASRPRQINEKLF
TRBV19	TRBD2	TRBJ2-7	ASSYGGVYEQY
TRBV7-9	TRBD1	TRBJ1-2	ASSLASDRGNYGYT
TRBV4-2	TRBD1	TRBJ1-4	ASSRGTGDNEKLF
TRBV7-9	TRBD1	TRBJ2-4	ASSPADRDKNIQY
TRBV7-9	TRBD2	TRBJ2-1	ASSLGLAGAEQF
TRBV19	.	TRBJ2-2	ASTRPGGTGELF